This record covers a single TCR beta chain. What it binds is not known. The record originates from a study of T cell responses to AZD1222 COVID-19 vaccine. Study as a whole: Analyses pooled second doses at about 4 or about 12 weeks. Study observations and caveats: It should be noted that donors were predominantly white British and more often female, and clonal diversity was possibly underestimated. It was only six AZD1222 recipients who were seropositive at baseline.

Only in-frame clones appear in the TCRdb table, and some are missing; sequencing was by immunoSEQ multiplex PCR. Among 120,000 or so clones, about 89% were seen once, and the ten largest hold 25% to 30%. The starting material was peripheral blood, obtained on day 0 of AZD1222 vaccination. The origin of this receptor is an adult in good health.

CDR3 residues: CASSLESLATEAFF. The CDR3 DNA reads as TGTGCCAGCTCACTCGAAAGTCTTGCGACTGAAGCTTTCTTT. The V call is TRBV18, the J call TRBJ1-1; D remains unclear. CDR1 is KGHSH, CDR2 LQKENI, per germline. V lost 4 bases and J 5 bases, leaving 14 bases between the germline ends. This CDR3 has 14 amino acids. Drawing the rest from reference TRBV18 and TRBJ1-1, the complete variable domain is NAGVMQNPRHLVRRRGQEARLRCSPMKGHSHVYWYRQLPEEGLKFMVYLQKENIIDESGMPKERFSAEFPKEGPSILRIQQVVRGDSAAYFCASSLESLATEAFFGQGTRLTVV.